These T cell receptor beta chains were read from a single sample in a study of monozygotic twins with inflammatory bowel disease. TCRdb re-called the 5' RACE reads; one entry per CDR3 protein, DNA not given. The sample table includes around 40,000 distinct CDR3 sequences. Sequenced material: blood. Source of these receptors: a human donor with ulcerative colitis or Crohn's disease, or a healthy co-twin of an affected twin (not recorded which). Both conserved end residues are part of each CDR3.

TRBJ2-3 TRBV29-1 CSAREAAGGTSTDTQYF
TRBJ2-7 TRBV15 CATSTSGLAGSYEQYF
TRBJ2-1 TRBV6-2/TRBV6-3 CASRSAGQKKNEQFF
TRBJ1-2 TRBV14 CASSQEAGLYGYTF
TRBJ2-3 TRBV28 CASRSNRDSSTDTQYF
TRBJ1-5 TRBV3-1 CASSGTGFNQPQHF
TRBJ1-1 TRBV21-1 CASSKVWTSTAFF
TRBJ2-3 TRBV29-1 CSFLGSGSGTDTQYF
TRBJ1-5 TRBV6-2/TRBV6-3 CASSYRQGRQPQHF
TRBJ2-2 TRBV11-2 CASSLLAVLIPGELFF
TRBJ1-1 TRBV5-4 CASSSRDTEAFF
TRBJ2-7 TRBV10-1 CATPWAGATLYEQYF
TRBJ1-2 TRBV20-1 CSAPDRGLGYTF
TRBJ2-5 TRBV5-1 CASSPGTGKETQYF
TRBJ2-1 TRBV20-1 CSAVELGSYNEQFF
TRBJ2-7 TRBV20-1 CSAGTSGPYEQYF
TRBJ2-7 TRBV20-1 CSAADGRFYEQYF
TRBJ1-5 TRBV20-1 CSARSGTGRQPQHF
TRBJ1-1 TRBV6-1 CASSPFSTNTEAFF
TRBJ1-6 TRBV7-6 CASKRDGNSPLHF
TRBJ2-6 TRBV5-1 CASRKPASGANVLTF
TRBJ2-3 TRBV7-6 CASSHPGGSLSADTQYF
TRBJ2-5 TRBV18 CASSEGDQETQYF
TRBJ2-6 TRBV11-3 CASSPAGANVLTF
TRBJ2-6 TRBV19 CASSITPGTGANVLTF
TRBJ2-7 TRBV12-3/TRBV12-4 CASREGQAYEQYF
TRBJ2-1 TRBV7-2 CASSLAGTGGVTYNEQFF
TRBJ2-7 TRBV27 CASSLSRVVQYF
TRBJ2-3 TRBV24-1 CATSDRGPVLRDTQYF
TRBJ2-5 TRBV11-3 CASSVSVGGRSETQYF
TRBJ2-2 TRBV5-5 CASRKNTGELFF
TRBJ2-1 TRBV13 CASSFTEVSYNEQFF
TRBJ2-2 TRBV7-8 CASSLAFTTNTGELFF
TRBJ1-6 TRBV30 CAWSVGDRTNSPLHF